This T cell receptor (beta chain) originates from a study of CXCR3-negative and CXCR3-positive naive CD8 T cells. UMI labels and 5' RACE were used to prepare the TRB cDNA libraries. After re-calling the 5' RACE reads, TCRdb lists one entry per CDR3 protein, DNA absent. The sample features some 120,000 distinct CDR3 sequences, with about 0.62% in its top ten. To note about this clonotype: Its antigen is as yet unknown.

Per the germline V gene, CDR1 is SEHNR and CDR2 is FQNEAQ (reference sequence). The CDR3 is 15 residues long. Whole-study results and caveats: TRB CDR3 properties indicated TCR strength, while surface CD5 was similar across naive subsets. CXCR3-positive naive cells carried more hydrophobic TRB CDR3s than CXCR3-negative ones.

This TCR was recovered from a human donor in good health. Some clones in this sample may be carry-over from other donors' samples. The rearrangement links TRBV7-9 to TRBJ2-6. Sequenced: naive CXCR3+ CD8+ T cells from blood. Stated subset: CD45RO-CCR7+CD27+CD95- naive CD8+ T cells expressing CXCR3 (TNR3+). The CDR3 is CASSSTGSGANVLTF. Drawing the rest from reference TRBV7-9 and TRBJ2-6, the complete variable domain is DTGVSQNPRHKITKRGQNVTFRCDPISEHNRLYWYRQTLGQGPEFLTYFQNEAQLEKSRLLSDRFSAERPKGSFSTLEIQRTEQGDSAMYLCASSSTGSGANVLTFGAGSRLTVL.